This TCR beta chain was recovered during a study of CD8 T cells in Susac syndrome. Study results and limitations: Across the total CD8+ repertoires, about 16 Susac-specific public clones were found. The CD8+ TEMRA repertoires yielded about five such clones.

The authors reverse transcribed roughly 0.5 to 1 ug RNA with random hexamers. TCR beta CDR3 was amplified by immunoSEQ multiplex PCR. This amplification extended across 54 Vbeta and 13 Jbeta segments. TCRdb redid the calling of the immunoSEQ multiplex PCR reads with MiXCR, one entry per CDR3 protein. The sample lists around 170,000 distinct CDR3 sequences, 95% seen once, with approximately 0.16% in the top ten. Trimming at V came to 2 bases and at J to 2 bases, leaving 3 bases not matched to a gene. CDR3 length: 16 amino acids. Looked up from germline, CDR1 is MNHEY and CDR2 is SMNVEV (reference sequence). For this clonotype: Its matching antigen is unknown.

From blood CD8+ and CD4+ T cells, TCR beta sequences were generated. While CD8+ and CD4+ T cells were isolated negatively, TEMRA cells were enriched by FACS. The chain has TRBV27 and TRBJ1-5; 10 positions match TRBD1. This TCR derives from a human donor with Susac syndrome. Sequenced: CD8+ T cells from PBMCs. CDR3 bases: TGTGCCAGCAGTTTAGGGACAGGGGCAGGCAATCAGCCCCAGCATTTT. It specifies CASSLGTGAGNQPQHF.